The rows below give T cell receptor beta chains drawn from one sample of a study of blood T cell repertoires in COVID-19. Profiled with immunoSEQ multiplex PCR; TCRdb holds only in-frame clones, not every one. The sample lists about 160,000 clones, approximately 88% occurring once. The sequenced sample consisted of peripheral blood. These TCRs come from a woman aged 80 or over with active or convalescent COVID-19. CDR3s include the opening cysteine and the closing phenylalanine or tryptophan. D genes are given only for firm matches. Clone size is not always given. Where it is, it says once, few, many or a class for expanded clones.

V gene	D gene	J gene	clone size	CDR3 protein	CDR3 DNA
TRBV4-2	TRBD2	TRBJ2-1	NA	CASSHGGGADNEQFF	TGTGCCAGCAGCCACGGCGGGGGGGCGGACAATGAGCAGTTCTTC
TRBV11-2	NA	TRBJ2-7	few	CASSLVWDSQSSYEQYF	TGTGCCAGCAGCTTAGTTTGGGACTCACAGAGCTCCTACGAGCAGTACTTC
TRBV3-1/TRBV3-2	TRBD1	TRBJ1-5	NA	CASSHGQGASQPQHF	TGTGCCAGCAGCCATGGACAGGGGGCAAGTCAGCCCCAGCATTTT
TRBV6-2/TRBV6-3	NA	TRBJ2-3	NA	CASSYSPWGQDSFTDTQYF	TGTGCCAGCAGTTACTCGCCGTGGGGGCAGGACAGTTTCACAGATACGCAGTATTTT
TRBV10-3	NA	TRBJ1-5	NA	CAISESTAAGHQPQHF	TGTGCCATCAGTGAGTCGACGGCAGCAGGGCACCAGCCCCAGCATTTT
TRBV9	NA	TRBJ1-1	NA	CASSEADRQNTEAFF	TGTGCCAGCAGCGAGGCTGACAGACAGAACACTGAAGCTTTCTTT
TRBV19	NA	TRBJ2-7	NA	CASSWGPNYEQYF	TGTGCCAGTAGTTGGGGGCCAAACTACGAGCAGTACTTC
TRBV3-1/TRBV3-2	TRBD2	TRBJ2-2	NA	CASSQDLPGGQGELFF	TGTGCCAGCAGCCAAGATCTTCCGGGAGGGCAGGGGGAGCTGTTTTTT
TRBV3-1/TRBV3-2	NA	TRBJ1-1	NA	CASSHGGSATEAFF	TGTGCCAGCAGCCACGGGGGGTCCGCCACTGAAGCTTTCTTT
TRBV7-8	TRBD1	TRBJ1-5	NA	CASSRGQGLPNQPQHF	TGTGCCAGCAGCCGGGGACAGGGGCTCCCTAATCAGCCCCAGCATTTT
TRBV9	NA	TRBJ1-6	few	CASSTRDSPLHF	TGTGCCAGCAGTACTAGGGATTCACCCCTCCACTTT
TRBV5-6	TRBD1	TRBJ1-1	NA	CASSPARTGRDTEAFF	TGTGCCAGCAGCCCCGCTCGGACAGGGAGGGACACTGAAGCTTTCTTT
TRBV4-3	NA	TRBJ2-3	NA	CASSPSPEWGLDTQYF	TGCGCCAGCAGCCCTTCCCCGGAGTGGGGCTTAGATACGCAGTATTTT
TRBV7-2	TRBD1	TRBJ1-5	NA	CASSFGTGSQPQHF	TGTGCCAGCAGCTTCGGGACAGGGAGTCAGCCCCAGCATTTT
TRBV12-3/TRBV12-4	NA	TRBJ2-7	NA	CASTSDSFYEQYF	TGTGCCAGCACCTCGGACAGCTTTTACGAGCAGTACTTC
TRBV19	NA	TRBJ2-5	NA	CASSIRPDGETQYF	TGTGCCAGTAGTATCAGGCCCGACGGAGAGACCCAGTACTTC
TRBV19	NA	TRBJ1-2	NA	CASSYDSNYGYTF	TGTGCCAGTAGTTACGACAGTAACTATGGCTACACCTTC
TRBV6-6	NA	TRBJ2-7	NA	CASSHRQGGGTYEQYF	TGTGCCAGCAGTCATCGACAAGGGGGTGGGACCTACGAGCAGTACTTC
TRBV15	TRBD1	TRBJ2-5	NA	CATSRDAGTGVNQETQYF	TGTGCCACCAGCAGAGATGCCGGGACAGGGGTAAACCAAGAGACCCAGTACTTC
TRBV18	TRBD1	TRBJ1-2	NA	CASSSRQGTNYGYTF	TGTGCCAGCTCATCCCGACAGGGGACTAACTATGGCTACACCTTC